The clone carrying this T cell receptor (beta chain) was detected only a few times. This record belongs to a study of T-cell memory formation after mild COVID-19. CDR3 length: 19 residues. Trimming cost V 5 bases and J 0 bases; bases outside gene matches: 15. The germline V gene encodes CDR1 MNHEY and CDR2 SMNVEV (reference sequence). TCRdb re-derived calls from the 5' RACE reads in MiXCR, one entry per CDR3 protein. The sample records about 160,000 distinct CDR3 sequences, around a third being singletons. Sequencing was performed on PBMCs or a T cell subset sorted from them (not recorded which). This clonotype was sampled from an adult woman who had mild COVID-19 (a few samples of this study predate the infection). Cell type and time point are not known. The rearrangement links TRBV27 to TRBJ2-3, with TRBD2 identical over 9 bases. CDR3 sequence reads: CASSPLSSGGPFSTDTQYF. The CDR3 nucleotides read TGTGCCAGCAGTCCTCTATCAAGCGGGGGGCCTTTTAGCACAGATACGCAGTATTTT.